This entry features one T cell receptor (beta chain) sequence. This clonotype was recorded at least ten times. Its antigen has not been determined. No much larger clonotype is one base removed from it; base qualities were not supplied. This entry is derived from a study of T-cell memory formation after mild COVID-19 (dated by TCRdb to 2020 to 2022). Concerning the study at large: Most TCR sequence clusters were specific to one of the two donors. The cohort was made up of two young adult volunteers, one female and one male, who were previously healthy. T-cell clones expanding and contracting after mild COVID-19 in a couple of donors were tracked by longitudinal TCRalpha and TCRbeta repertoire sequencing. Study-wide findings and limitations: SARS-CoV-2 specificity was not confirmed for the second-wave clones peaking on day 37. The study included only a couple of mild cases, and larger cohorts that include severe cases with pre-infection samples were judged to be necessary. Some responding clones were detected in pre-infection memory, which suggested that pre-existing cross-reactive memory T cells had joined the SARS-CoV-2 response. From day 15 to 85, contracting clones showed balanced CD4/CD8 phenotypes, whereas a second wave of clones that expanded from day 15 to 37 leaned towards CD4+. Contracting CD4+ clones were located mainly in the CM and EM memory subsets, whereas CD8+ clones were found to be enriched in EMRA.

Sequencing was performed on an Illumina NovaSeq 6000. TCRalpha and TCRbeta cDNA libraries were built by 5'RACE with constant-segment primers, adding sample barcodes and unique molecular identifiers. RNA was extracted from every sample with Trizol reagent. Libraries were amplified in two PCR steps, with a second sample barcode and Illumina TruSeq adapters added in the second step. The libraries were sequenced on an Illumina NovaSeq using 2 x 150 bp paired-end reads. In the authors' own workflow: Reads were demultiplexed and collapsed into UMI-guided consensus sequences with migec v1.2.7. Using mixcr v2.1.11, UMI consensuses were aligned to TRA and TRB V and J templates and then assembled into clonotypes. A clonotype was counted as expanded or contracted only if both edgeR and NoisET called the change significant, with noise models trained on biological replicates. edgeR calls used a false discovery rate-adjusted p below 0.01 and a log2 fold-change threshold of 1. As an exploratory analysis of dynamics, max-normalized trajectories of the 1000 most abundant clonotypes were examined by PCA with hierarchical clustering. Separately sequenced CD4+ and CD8+ repertoires were used to assign the CD4 or CD8 phenotype of responding clones. TCRdb handled the public reads itself, with Q25 trimming in fastp and clone calling in MiXCR, and kept productive beta chains. When rows share a CDR3 protein, they turn into one entry using the most common DNA and genes. The V and J calls, along with clone size, are taken from TCRdb and not from the paper's own processing. For this sample there are 85,000 to 120,000 distinct CDR3 sequences; approximately 15% appear just once. The biggest ten clones account for around 28% of the sample.

For CDR1 and CDR2, the germline V gene (reference sequence) lists SEHNR and FQNEAQ. Deletion took 2 bases off V and 3 bases off J, with a span of 8 bases between the germline ends. The CDR3 has 13 amino acids, counting the end cysteine and phenylalanine. The retained sequence is limited to the CDR3, 39 bases, with the frame set at the first base. Ficoll-Paque density gradient centrifugation was used to isolate PBMCs. The receptor comes from an adult woman who had mild COVID-19 (a few samples of this study predate the infection). The sample titles of this study are shuffled in the database, so cell type and time point are left out; the donor was told from shared clones. Sequencing was performed on PBMCs or a T cell subset sorted from them (not recorded which). The rearranged segments are TRBV7-9 and TRBJ2-7; no D gene can be assigned with confidence. The DNA is TGTGCCAGCAGCTTACAGGACGGCTACGAGCAGTACTTC. Translated, this is CASSLQDGYEQYF.